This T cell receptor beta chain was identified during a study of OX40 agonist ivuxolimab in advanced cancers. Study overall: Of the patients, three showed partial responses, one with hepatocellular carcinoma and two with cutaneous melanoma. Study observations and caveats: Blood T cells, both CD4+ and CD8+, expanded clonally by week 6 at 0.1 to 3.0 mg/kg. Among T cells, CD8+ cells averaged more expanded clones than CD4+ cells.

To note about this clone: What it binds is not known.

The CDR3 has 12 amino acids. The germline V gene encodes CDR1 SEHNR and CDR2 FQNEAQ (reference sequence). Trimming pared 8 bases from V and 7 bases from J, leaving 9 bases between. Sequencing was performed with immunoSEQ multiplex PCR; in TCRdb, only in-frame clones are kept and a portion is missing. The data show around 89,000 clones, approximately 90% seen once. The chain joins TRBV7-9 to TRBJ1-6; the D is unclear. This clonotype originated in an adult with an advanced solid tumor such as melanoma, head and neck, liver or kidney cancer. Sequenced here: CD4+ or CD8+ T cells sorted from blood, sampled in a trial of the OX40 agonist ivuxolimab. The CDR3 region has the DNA TGTGCCAGCTGTTTAGAAAATTCACCCCTCCACTTT. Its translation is CASCLENSPLHF.